A single sample is the source of the 18 T cell receptor beta chains below, sequenced in a study of cytomegalovirus exposure and HLA in healthy donors (dated by TCRdb to 2016 to 2017). Library preparation used the immunoSEQ multiplex PCR assay. A mixture of 60 forward primers for TCR Vbeta segments and 13 reverse primers for TCR Jbeta segments was used in the multiplex PCR. Drawn from immuneACCESS, this table holds only the in-frame rearrangements with V and J called that TCRdb kept. Clones are partly lost; checked studies trace under half to an unresolved V gene and leave the rest unexplained. This sample is represented by around 150,000 clones; roughly 80% of them were singletons. The top ten hold roughly 4.2% of the sample. Sequenced: PBMCs. The receptors here all came from a man aged 35-49 years in good health and CMV-seronegative.

The CDR3 DNA follows: TGCAGCGCACGGACAGGGATCACTGAAGCTTTCTTT. It specifies CSARTGITEAFF. This chain uses TRBV29-1 with TRBJ1-1, with 8 bases lining up with TRBD1. Germline V lookup: CDR1 SQVTM, CDR2 ANQGSEA. J gave up 4 bases and V 7 bases, and 5 bases lay outside the gene matches. The CDR3 covers 12 residues.

The gene calls are TRBV2 and TRBJ2-7, with TRBD1 as a possible D gene (6 bases). This CDR3 has 15 amino acids. Per germline, CDR1 SNHLY and CDR2 FYNNEI. V shed 2 bases and J shed 3 bases, with 14 bases lying between them. DNA for the CDR3: TGTGCCAGCAGTGAAACAGGGAGAGGAGGCTACGAGCAGTACTTC. Its protein is CASSETGRGGYEQYF.

V gene TRBV19 combines with J gene TRBJ1-6, with D maybe TRBD1 (6 bases). Trimming removed 6 bases from V and 7 bases from J, with 10 bases in between. The CDR3 contains 13 residues. Per the germline V gene, CDR1 is LNHDA and CDR2 is SQIVND (reference sequence). CDR3 loop: CASRQGSNSPLHF. In DNA form, the CDR3 reads TGTGCCAGTAGGCAGGGGAGCAATTCACCCCTCCACTTT.

V usage is TRBV7-2 and J usage is TRBJ2-5; D ambiguous. The CDR3 consists of 12 residues. Trimming shortened V by 6 bases and J by 4 bases, and 9 bases separated the two germline ends. Germline V CDR1 and CDR2: SGHTA, FQGNSA. CDR3: CASRRGTETQYF. CDR3 in DNA: TGTGCCAGCAGGCGTGGTACAGAGACCCAGTACTTC.

A word on this clone: A single base is all that separates this from a far larger clone, so a read error is likely. The V and J genes are TRBV7-9 and TRBJ2-1; the D gene is possibly TRBD2 (5 bases). The CDR3 length is 17 residues. CDR1 and CDR2 (germline): SEHNR, FQNEAQ (reference sequence). The CDR3 coding sequence is TGTTCCAGCAGCCATACCGAAACTAGTTCCCTCGGAGTTGAGCAGTTCTTC. It encodes CSSSHTETSSLGVEQFF.

The chain combines TRBV11-2 with TRBJ1-1; D might be TRBD1 (6 bases). Trimming stripped 3 bases from V and 3 bases from J, with 17 bases between. Germline lookup yields CDR1 SGHAT and CDR2 FQNNGV. This CDR3 contains 16 residues. The CDR3 here is CASSFSGGGTDTEAFF. CDR3 coding DNA: TGTGCCAGCAGCTTCTCGGGAGGGGGGACGGACACTGAAGCTTTCTTT.

This rearrangement joins TRBV7-3 to TRBJ2-2, with D possibly being TRBD1 (7 bases). The CDR3 is made up of 15 amino acids. Germline loops: CDR1 SGHTA, CDR2 FQGTGA. V lost 6 bases and J lost 3, with 14 bases in between. Here the CDR3 reads CASRSGGSDTGELFF. CDR3 DNA: TGTGCCAGCAGGTCAGGGGGGTCGGACACCGGGGAGCTGTTTTTT. Together with reference TRBV7-3 and TRBJ2-2, the CDR3 gives the full variable domain: GAGVSQTPSNKVTEKGKYVELRCDPISGHTALYWYRQSLGQGPEFLIYFQGTGAADDSGLPNDRFFAVRPEGSVSTLKIQRTERGDSAVYLCASRSGGSDTGELFFGEGSRLTVL.

This sequence joins TRBV28 and TRBJ2-5, with D perhaps TRBD1 (6 bases). CDR1 is MDHEN and CDR2 is SYDVKM in the germline V gene. V was cut by 5 bases and J by 0 bases, with 13 bases left in between. The CDR3 runs 15 residues. DNA for the CDR3: TGTGCCAGCAGTGCGAGGGACACCCACCAAGAGACCCAGTACTTC. Amino acids: CASSARDTHQETQYF.

This clone is a singleton in its sample. The rearrangement uses TRBV5-1 and TRBJ1-5; D not certain. Germline CDR1 SGHRS, CDR2 YFSETQ. Trimming stripped 2 bases from V and 7 bases from J, with 10 bases between. This CDR3 has 13 residues. CDR3 nucleotide sequence: TGCGCCAGCAGCTTTAGTGGGCAGCAGCCCCAGCATTTT. Encoded protein: CASSFSGQQPQHF.

There are a few counts of this clone. The chain carries TRBV6-6 and TRBJ2-7; D may be TRBD2 (7 bases). The germline V gene encodes CDR1 MNHNY and CDR2 SVGAGI (reference sequence). The CDR3 runs 13 residues. V lost 4 bases and J 5 bases, leaving 12 bases between the germline ends. CDR3 bases: TGTGCCAGCAGTTGGGGGGGCCAAGACGAGCAGTACTTC. Amino acids: CASSWGGQDEQYF.

This clone was seen a handful of times. V usage is TRBV5-6 and J usage is TRBJ1-3; weak D call: TRBD1 (6 bases). Germline V CDR1 and CDR2: SGHDT, YYEEEE. The CDR3 contains 15 residues. The germline V and J ends were trimmed by 2 bases and 0 bases, with 9 bases remaining between them. CDR3 loop: CASSFRTVSGNTIYF. Written as DNA, the CDR3 is TGTGCCAGCAGCTTCCGGACAGTCTCTGGAAACACCATATATTTT.

The chain links TRBV10-3 to TRBJ2-7; D might be TRBD2 (5 bases). Trimming cost V 7 bases and J 4 bases, with 11 bases left between them. The CDR3 is 12 residues long. Germline CDR1 reads ENHRY; CDR2 reads SYGVKD. The CDR3 sequence: CAIKTIGYEQYF. CDR3 sequence (DNA): TGTGCCATCAAGACTATAGGGTACGAGCAGTACTTC.

The rearrangement uses TRBV2 and TRBJ2-7; tentative D call: TRBD1 (6 bases). V was pared by 8 bases and J by 3 bases, with 14 bases between. Per germline, CDR1 SNHLY and CDR2 FYNNEI. The CDR3 has 13 amino acids. The CDR3 DNA follows: TGTGCCAGCGATATGACAGGTCTCTACGAGCAGTACTTC. Amino acids: CASDMTGLYEQYF.

Of note for this clone: Within the sample, other DNA sequences also encode this same CDR3. This chain joins TRBV9 and TRBJ1-4, with 8 bases matching TRBD1. This CDR3 spans 15 amino acids. In germline, CDR1 is SGDLS, CDR2 YYNGEE. Trimming removed 2 bases from V and 5 bases from J; junction bases left unmatched: 5. The CDR3 bases are TGTGCCAGCAGCGTGGGGGACAGGATAAATGAAAAACTGTTTTTT. It specifies CASSVGDRINEKLFF.

This chain connects TRBV7-9 to TRBJ2-1, with 9 nucleotides matching TRBD1. The CDR3 contains 16 residues. With 0 bases clipped from V and 7 bases from J, the junction kept 7 bases outside the gene matches. Germline V gene lookup returns CDR1 SEHNR and CDR2 FQNEAQ (reference sequence). CDR3 DNA sequence: TGTGCCAGCAGCTTAGCTACCGGGACAGGGAGTAATGAGCAGTTCTTC. Its protein product is CASSLATGTGSNEQFF.

J is TRBJ2-1 and V is TRBV6-6, with TRBD2 matching over 14 bases. Losses at the gene ends were 2 bases for V and 7 bases for J; bases not matched to a gene: 1. This CDR3 contains 15 residues. Germline V gene lookup returns CDR1 MNHNY and CDR2 SVGAGI (reference sequence). The chain's CDR3 is CASSYGTSGGNEQFF. The CDR3 DNA follows: TGTGCCAGCAGTTACGGGACTAGCGGGGGTAATGAGCAGTTCTTC.

This rearrangement joins TRBV2 to TRBJ2-7; maybe TRBD1 (6 bases). This CDR3 has 14 amino acids. The germline gives CDR1 SNHLY, CDR2 FYNNEI. V shed 6 bases and J shed 5 bases, with 17 bases lying between them. The CDR3 protein is CASRDILQGNEQYF. CDR3 coding DNA: TGTGCCAGCAGGGACATTCTTCAGGGGAACGAGCAGTACTTC.

J is TRBJ2-5 and V is TRBV6-6; D is undetermined. The J call may be incorrect, as the DNA end agrees better with TRBJ2-7. The germline V gene has CDR1 MNHNY and CDR2 SVGAGI (reference sequence). The CDR3 has 12 amino acids. CDR3: CASSYRAYEQYF. DNA for the CDR3: TGTGCCAGCAGTTACCGAGCCTACGAGCAGTACTTC.